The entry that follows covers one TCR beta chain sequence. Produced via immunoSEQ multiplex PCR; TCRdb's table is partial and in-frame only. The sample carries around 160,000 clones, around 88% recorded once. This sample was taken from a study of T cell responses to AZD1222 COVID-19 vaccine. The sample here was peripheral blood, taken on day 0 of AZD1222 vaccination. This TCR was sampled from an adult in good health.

The chain's CDR3 is CASSSPGTGNTIYF. CDR3 sequence (DNA): TGCGCCAGCAGCTCCCCGGGGACTGGAAACACCATATATTTT. The chain couples TRBV5-1 to TRBJ1-3; D is unclear. Trimming shortened V by 3 bases and J by 2 bases, and 9 bases separated the two germline ends. This CDR3 is 14 amino acids long. Germline CDR1 and CDR2: SGHRS and YFSETQ. Drawing the rest from reference TRBV5-1 and TRBJ1-3, the complete variable domain is KAGVTQTPRYLIKTRGQQVTLSCSPISGHRSVSWYQQTPGQGLQFLFEYFSETQRNKGNFPGRFSGRQFSNSRSEMNVSTLELGDSALYLCASSSPGTGNTIYFGEGSWLTVV.